The rows below give T cell receptor beta chains drawn from one sample of a study of PD-1 blockade in classical Hodgkin lymphoma. The protocol was immunoSEQ multiplex PCR, while the TCRdb copy is restricted to in-frame clones and leaves out a portion. The sample includes around 19,000 clones, roughly 85% of them seen just once. The sample here was peripheral blood mononuclear cells (PBMCs), taken before the second cycle of nivolumab. The receptors derive from a human donor with classical Hodgkin lymphoma. CDR3s include the opening cysteine and the closing phenylalanine or tryptophan. A D gene is named only where the DNA matches it firmly. Size is stated for part of the rows, as once, few or many counts, or as a class when the clone is expanded.

>TRBV9|-|-|TRBJ2-7
CASSVNAEGATYEQYF
TGTGCCAGCAGCGTGAATGCGGAAGGGGCGACCTACGAGCAGTACTTC
>TRBV4-3|-|TRBD2|TRBJ2-7
CASSQDGLAGNEQYF
TGCGCCAGCAGCCAAGACGGGCTAGCGGGGAACGAGCAGTACTTC
>TRBV6-5|-|-|TRBJ2-1
CASSDPPSVVQFF
TGTGCCAGCAGTGACCCACCCAGCGTAGTACAGTTCTTC
>TRBV19|-|-|TRBJ1-3
CASRGGQLAGNTIYF
TGTGCCAGTAGGGGAGGACAGCTCGCTGGAAACACCATATATTTT
>TRBV9|-|-|TRBJ2-3
CASSASGDTQYF
TGTGCCAGCAGCGCGAGTGGAGATACGCAGTATTTT
>TRBV16|-|-|TRBJ1-2
CASSHRGDGGRGYGYTF
TGTGCCAGCAGCCACCGGGGGGACGGTGGCCGCGGCTATGGCTACACCTTC
>TRBV7-9|once|TRBD1|TRBJ2-5
CASSSSGGGYQETQYF
TGTGCCAGCAGCTCGTCAGGGGGTGGGTACCAAGAGACCCAGTACTTC
>TRBV7-2|-|TRBD1|TRBJ1-6
CASSFGQGSYNSPLHF
TGTGCCAGCAGCTTTGGACAGGGGTCCTATAATTCACCCCTCCACTTT
>TRBV6-1|-|-|TRBJ1-2
CASGNNGRRDTF
TGTGCCAGCGGGAACAACGGACGGCGCGACACCTTC
>TRBV5-1|-|TRBD1|TRBJ1-3
CASSPGTGVDSGNTIYF
TGCGCCAGCAGCCCCGGGACAGGGGTAGACTCTGGAAACACCATATATTTT